These 6 T cell receptor beta chains originate from one sample sequenced in a study of T cell changes during pregnancy in multiple sclerosis. This table comes from immunoSEQ multiplex PCR, and its TCRdb copy is limited to in-frame clones, with some not included. The table shows approximately 100,000 clones, with more than 80% occurring only once. The sequencing here drew on peripheral blood, taken in the second trimester of pregnancy. Receptors originate from a female donor with multiple sclerosis, enrolled in a pregnancy study.

The V gene is TRBV6-5, the J gene TRBJ1-1; D is undetermined. CDR3 length: 15 amino acids. The V gene's germline CDR1 is MNHEY and CDR2 SVGAGI. Trimming stripped 7 bases from V and 3 bases from J, with 18 bases between. The CDR3 here is CASTSIPPRDTEAFF. Here the CDR3 DNA reads TGTGCCAGCACTTCTATCCCCCCTCGGGACACTGAAGCTTTCTTT.

The chain employs TRBV5-1 and TRBJ2-7; TRBD2 matches 11 bases. Germline V gives CDR1 SGHRS, CDR2 YFSETQ. There are 17 residues in the CDR3. V lost 3 bases, J lost 1 base, and 9 bases stayed unmatched. CDR3: CASSSGLAAPGSYEQYF. As DNA, the CDR3 is TGCGCCAGCAGCTCGGGACTAGCGGCCCCGGGGTCCTACGAGCAGTACTTC.

This rearrangement joins TRBV18 to TRBJ1-2; TRBD1 matches at 7 bases. The junction had 8 bases not matched to a gene; V was cut back by 6 bases and J by 4 bases. Germline-derived CDR1 and CDR2 are KGHSH and LQKENI. The CDR3 is 14 amino acids. The CDR3: CASSPDRTGYGYTF. DNA of the CDR3: TGTGCCAGCTCCCCGGACAGGACCGGCTATGGCTACACCTTC.

This clone has a single count. V gene TRBV27 combines with J gene TRBJ1-3; D ambiguous. Trimming removed 0 bases from V and 8 bases from J, with 17 bases in between. The CDR3 spans 16 residues. Germline V lookup: CDR1 MNHEY, CDR2 SMNVEV (reference sequence). The CDR3 loop is CASSLSLEAVGYTIYF. CDR3 DNA sequence: TGTGCCAGCAGTTTATCATTAGAGGCGGTAGGATACACCATATATTTT.

J is TRBJ1-2 and V is TRBV7-2; D possibly corresponds to TRBD1 (5 bases). The V end lost 1 base, the J end lost 0 bases, and 9 bases lay between the germline ends. Germline lookup yields CDR1 SGHTA and CDR2 FQGNSA. This CDR3 contains 15 residues. The CDR3 protein is CASSLGYRTNYGYTF. As DNA, the CDR3 is TGTGCCAGCAGCTTAGGATACAGGACTAACTATGGCTACACCTTC.

V is TRBV5-4 and J is TRBJ2-6; 15 bases agree with TRBD2. Trimming cost V 4 bases and J 2 bases; bases outside gene matches: 4. CDR3 size: 18 residues. Germline CDR1 SGHNT, CDR2 YYREEE (reference sequence). In nucleotides, the CDR3 is TGTGCCAGCAGCAAAGGACTAGCGGGAGGGCCTGGGGCCAACGTCCTGACTTTC. Protein product: CASSKGLAGGPGANVLTF. The full variable domain, with the rest looked up from reference TRBV5-4 and TRBJ2-6, is ETGVTQSPTHLIKTRGQQVTLRCSSQSGHNTVSWYQQALGQGPQFIFQYYREEENGRGNFPPRFSGLQFPNYSSELNVNALELDDSALYLCASSKGLAGGPGANVLTFGAGSRLTVL.